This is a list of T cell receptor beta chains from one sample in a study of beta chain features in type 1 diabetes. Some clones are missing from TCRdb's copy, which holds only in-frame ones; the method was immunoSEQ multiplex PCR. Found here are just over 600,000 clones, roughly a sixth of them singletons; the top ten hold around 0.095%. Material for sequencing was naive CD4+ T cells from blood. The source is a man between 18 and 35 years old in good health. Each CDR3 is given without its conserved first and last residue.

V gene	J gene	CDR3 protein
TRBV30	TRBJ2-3	AWAQQGNTQY
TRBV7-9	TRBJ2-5	ASSSRLAGAFETQY
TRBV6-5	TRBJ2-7	ASSPQGTSLGQY
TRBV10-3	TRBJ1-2	AIRVDGNYGYT
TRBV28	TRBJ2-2	ASRRPGGSGELF
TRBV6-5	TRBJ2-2	ASGKGTQGTGELF
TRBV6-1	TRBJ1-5	ASSDGTGGFSNQPQH
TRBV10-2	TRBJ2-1	ASSEWQVLTYNEQF
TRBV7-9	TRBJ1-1	ASAQTGSTEAF
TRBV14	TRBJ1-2	ASSHRTVSYGYT
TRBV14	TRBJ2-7	ASSQALAGAEQY
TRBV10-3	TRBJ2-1	AISRGGGDNEQF
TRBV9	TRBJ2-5	ASSRPRGLGETQY
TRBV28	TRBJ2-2	ASSFPATGELF
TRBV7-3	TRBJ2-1	ASSLKRRLTGYNEQF
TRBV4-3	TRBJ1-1	ASSQVAGKTEAF
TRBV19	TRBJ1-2	ASSTKDHGYGYT
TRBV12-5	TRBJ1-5	ASGLGDNQPQH
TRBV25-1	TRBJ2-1	ASSELDSQLAEQF
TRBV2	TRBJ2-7	ASSEVTGVISYEQY
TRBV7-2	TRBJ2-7	ASSYRGDYEQY
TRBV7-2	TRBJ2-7	ASSLNGRGYEQY
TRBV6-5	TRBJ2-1	ASSSLSGQANEQF